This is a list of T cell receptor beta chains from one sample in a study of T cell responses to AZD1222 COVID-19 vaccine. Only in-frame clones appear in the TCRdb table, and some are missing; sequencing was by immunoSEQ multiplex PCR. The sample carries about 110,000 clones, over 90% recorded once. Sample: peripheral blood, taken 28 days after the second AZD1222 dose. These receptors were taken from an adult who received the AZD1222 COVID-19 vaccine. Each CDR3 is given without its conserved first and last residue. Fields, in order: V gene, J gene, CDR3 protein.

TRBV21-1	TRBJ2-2	ASSSRLAGNTGELF
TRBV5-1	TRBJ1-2	ASSLEAGVEGGYT
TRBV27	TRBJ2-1	ASSLLGLTNNNEQF
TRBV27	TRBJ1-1	ASSLLQNRGLFEAF
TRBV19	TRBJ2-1	ATQRGSSYNEQF
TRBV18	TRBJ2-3	ASSPTGKSDTQY
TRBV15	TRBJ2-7	ATSRDPAYEQY
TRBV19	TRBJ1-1	ASSRGTEAF
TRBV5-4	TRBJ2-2	ASSLSSVGTGELF
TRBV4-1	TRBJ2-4	ASSQNRDPAKNIQY
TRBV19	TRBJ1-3	ASSILRLSGNTIY
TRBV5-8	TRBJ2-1	ASRPGGDSYNEQF
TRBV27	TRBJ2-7	ASSFAGTVYEQY
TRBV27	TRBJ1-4	ASRPPGQGRKLF
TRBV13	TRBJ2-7	ASSLGSGQEQY
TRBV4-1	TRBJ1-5	ASSHRDGYSNQPQH
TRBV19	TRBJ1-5	ASSLQTGTSQPQH
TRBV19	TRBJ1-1	ASSITRHTEAF
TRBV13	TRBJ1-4	ASSGTTGYTNEKLF
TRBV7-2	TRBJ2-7	ASSFQFYEQY
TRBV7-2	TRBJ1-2	ASSLGFSGTGTWGYT
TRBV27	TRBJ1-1	ASSLPGTEAF
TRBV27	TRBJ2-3	ASKSDRGTDTQY
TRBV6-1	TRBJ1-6	ASSEDRENSPLH
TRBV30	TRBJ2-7	AWSPQPTTIYEQY
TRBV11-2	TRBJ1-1	ASSLVARDTEAF
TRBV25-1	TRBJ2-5	ASSVLSTEPWETQY
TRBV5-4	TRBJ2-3	ASSLEGRDTQY
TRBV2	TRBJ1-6	ASSEGQLYNSPLH
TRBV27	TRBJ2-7	ASSPGTGGDEQY
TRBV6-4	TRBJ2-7	ASSVLAGSYEQY
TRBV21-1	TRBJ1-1	ASNGSNMNTEAF
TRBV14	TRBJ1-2	ASSQGSMTDRSIYGYT
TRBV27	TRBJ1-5	ASSSGGVGQPQH
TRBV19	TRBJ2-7	ASSPGTAYEQY
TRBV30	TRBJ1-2	AGRQVGYT
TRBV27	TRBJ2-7	ASSLLPSGSGEQY
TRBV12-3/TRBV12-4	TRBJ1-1	ASSSPANTEAF
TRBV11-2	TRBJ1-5	ASSLVEGDQPQH
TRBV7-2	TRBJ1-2	ASSPWGGTNYGYT
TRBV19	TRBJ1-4	ASSRHRQEPNEKLF
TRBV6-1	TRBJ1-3	ASSGRAGNSGNTIY
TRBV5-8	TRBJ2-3	ASSRGEAGGTDTQY
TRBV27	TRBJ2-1	ASSFGTRVYNEQF
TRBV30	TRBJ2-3	AWRSVRLSSDTQY